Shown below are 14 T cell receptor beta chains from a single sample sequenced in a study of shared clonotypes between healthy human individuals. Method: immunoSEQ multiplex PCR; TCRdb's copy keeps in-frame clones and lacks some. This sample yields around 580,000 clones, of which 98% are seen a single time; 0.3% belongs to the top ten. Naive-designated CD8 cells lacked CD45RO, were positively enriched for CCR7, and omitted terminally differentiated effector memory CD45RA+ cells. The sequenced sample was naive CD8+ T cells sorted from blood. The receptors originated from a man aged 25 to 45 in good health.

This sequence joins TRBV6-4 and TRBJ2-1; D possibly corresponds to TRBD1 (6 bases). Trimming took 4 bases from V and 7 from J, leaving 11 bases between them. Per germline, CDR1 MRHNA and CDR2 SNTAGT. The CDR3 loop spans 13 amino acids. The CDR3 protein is CASSGRGTNEQFF. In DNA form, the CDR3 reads TGTGCCAGCAGTGGCAGGGGTACTAATGAGCAGTTCTTC.

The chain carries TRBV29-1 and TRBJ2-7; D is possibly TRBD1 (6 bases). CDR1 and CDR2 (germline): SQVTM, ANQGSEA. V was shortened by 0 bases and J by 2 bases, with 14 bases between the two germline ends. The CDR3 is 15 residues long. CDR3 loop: CSVEDVQGETYEQYF. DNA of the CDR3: TGCAGCGTTGAAGACGTACAGGGAGAAACCTACGAGCAGTACTTC.

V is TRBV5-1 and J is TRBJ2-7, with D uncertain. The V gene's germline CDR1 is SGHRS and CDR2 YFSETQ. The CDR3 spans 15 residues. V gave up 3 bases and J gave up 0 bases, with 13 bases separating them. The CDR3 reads CASSSPGDSSYEQYF. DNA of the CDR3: TGCGCCAGCAGCTCCCCAGGCGATTCCTCCTACGAGCAGTACTTC.

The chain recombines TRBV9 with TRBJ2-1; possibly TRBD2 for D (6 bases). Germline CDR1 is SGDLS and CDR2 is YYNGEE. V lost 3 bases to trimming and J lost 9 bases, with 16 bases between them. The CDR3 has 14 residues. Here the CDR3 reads CASSAMGGGGEQFF. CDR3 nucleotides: TGTGCCAGCAGCGCCATGGGGGGAGGTGGTGAGCAGTTCTTC.

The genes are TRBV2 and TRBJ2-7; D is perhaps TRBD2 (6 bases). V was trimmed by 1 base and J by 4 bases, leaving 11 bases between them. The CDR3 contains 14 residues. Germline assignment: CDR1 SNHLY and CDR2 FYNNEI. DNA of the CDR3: TGTGCCAGCAGTGAAGGTAGCGGACGTTACGAGCAGTACTTC. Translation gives CASSEGSGRYEQYF.

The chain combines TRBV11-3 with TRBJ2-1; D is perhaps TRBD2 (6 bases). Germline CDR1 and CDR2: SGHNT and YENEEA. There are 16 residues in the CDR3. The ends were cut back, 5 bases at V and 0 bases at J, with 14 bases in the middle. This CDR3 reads CASSPGLTSSYNEQFF. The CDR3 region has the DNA TGTGCCAGCAGCCCTGGACTAACGAGCTCCTACAATGAGCAGTTCTTC.

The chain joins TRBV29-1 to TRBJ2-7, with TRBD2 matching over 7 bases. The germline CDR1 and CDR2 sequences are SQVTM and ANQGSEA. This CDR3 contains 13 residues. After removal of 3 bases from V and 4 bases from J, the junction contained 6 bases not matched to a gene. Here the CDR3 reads CSVEDPGGYEQYF. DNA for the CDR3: TGCAGCGTTGAGGACCCGGGGGGATACGAGCAGTACTTC.

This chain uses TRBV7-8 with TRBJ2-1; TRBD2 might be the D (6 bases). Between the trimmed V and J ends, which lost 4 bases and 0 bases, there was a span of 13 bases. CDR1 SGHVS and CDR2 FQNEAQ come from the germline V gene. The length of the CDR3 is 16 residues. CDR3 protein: CASSSSGTDSYNEQFF. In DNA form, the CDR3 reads TGTGCCAGCAGCTCCTCCGGGACTGACTCCTACAATGAGCAGTTCTTC.

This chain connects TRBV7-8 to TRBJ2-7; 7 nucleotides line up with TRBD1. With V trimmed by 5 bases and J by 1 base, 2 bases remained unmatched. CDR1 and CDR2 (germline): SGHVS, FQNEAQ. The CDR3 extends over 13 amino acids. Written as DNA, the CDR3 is TGTGCCAGCAGCCCGGGACAGTCCTACGAGCAGTACTTC. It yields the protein CASSPGQSYEQYF.

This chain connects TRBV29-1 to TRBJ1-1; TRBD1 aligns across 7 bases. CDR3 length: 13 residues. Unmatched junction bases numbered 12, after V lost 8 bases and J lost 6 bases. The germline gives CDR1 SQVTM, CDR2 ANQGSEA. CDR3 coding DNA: TGCAGCATAGCCGGGACAGTCTCCTCTGAAGCTTTCTTT. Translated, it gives CSIAGTVSSEAFF.

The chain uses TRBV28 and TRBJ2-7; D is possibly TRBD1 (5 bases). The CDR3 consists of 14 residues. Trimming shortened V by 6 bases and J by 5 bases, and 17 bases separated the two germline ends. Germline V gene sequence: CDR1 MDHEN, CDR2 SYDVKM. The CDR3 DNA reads TGTGCCAGCAGCCACCGGCTACCCAGGGACGAGCAGTACTTC. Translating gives CASSHRLPRDEQYF.

For the CDR3, the DNA is TGCAGCGTTCCCCCCGGCGGCGGGAGGGCCTACAATGAGCAGTTCTTC. This sequence encodes CSVPPGGGRAYNEQFF. V gene TRBV29-1 combines with J gene TRBJ2-1; 9 positions match TRBD2. In germline, CDR1 is SQVTM, CDR2 ANQGSEA. This CDR3 spans 16 amino acids. V was pared by 5 bases and J by 2 bases, with 10 bases of the junction left unmatched.

In DNA, the CDR3 is TGTGCCAGCAGCTTGCAGGGGGCTGAAGCTTTCTTT. It specifies CASSLQGAEAFF. The chain is built from TRBV5-4 and TRBJ1-1; TRBD1 aligns across 7 bases. CDR3 length: 12 residues. V was clipped by 1 base and J by 6 bases; unmatched bases: 0. Germline V gene sequence: CDR1 SGHNT, CDR2 YYREEE (reference sequence).

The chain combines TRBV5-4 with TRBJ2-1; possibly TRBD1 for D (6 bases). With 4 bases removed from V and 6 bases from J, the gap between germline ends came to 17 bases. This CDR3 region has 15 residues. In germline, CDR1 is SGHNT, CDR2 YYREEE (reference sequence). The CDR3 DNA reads TGTGCCAGCAGCCAAGGTTCACAGGGCTTCAATGAGCAGTTCTTC. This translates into CASSQGSQGFNEQFF.